The present TCR beta chain was sequenced within a study of cytomegalovirus exposure and HLA in healthy donors. Study conclusions and caveats: TCR beta sequences numbering under 20,000 were associated with HLA alleles at 0.05 false discovery rate in a later analysis.

Germline assignment: CDR1 SGHRS and CDR2 YFSETQ. This CDR3 is 12 amino acids long. Deletions cut 3 bases from V and 2 bases from J, with 6 bases between. Vbeta (60) and Jbeta (13) primers were used in the PCR. TCRdb keeps only in-frame clones here, not all; method: immunoSEQ multiplex PCR. The repertoire holds under 200,000 clones, approximately 81% seen once, with about 0.25% in the top ten. With respect to this clone: What it binds is not known.

The source is a boy between 10 and 17 years old in good health and CMV-seronegative. This chain joins TRBV5-1 and TRBJ2-7; D uncertain. Sequencing used PBMCs. The CDR3 sequence is CASSSRAYEQYF. The CDR3 DNA is TGCGCCAGCAGCTCTCGGGCCTACGAGCAGTACTTC.